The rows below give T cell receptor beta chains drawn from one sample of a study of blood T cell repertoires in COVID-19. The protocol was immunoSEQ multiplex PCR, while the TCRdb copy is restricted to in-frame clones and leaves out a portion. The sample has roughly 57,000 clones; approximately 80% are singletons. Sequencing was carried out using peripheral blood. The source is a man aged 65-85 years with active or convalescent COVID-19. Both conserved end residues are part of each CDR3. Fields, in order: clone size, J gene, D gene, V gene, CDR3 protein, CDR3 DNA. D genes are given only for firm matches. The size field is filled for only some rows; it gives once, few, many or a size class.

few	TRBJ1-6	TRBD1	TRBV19	CASSIQGATYNSPLHF	TGTGCCAGTAGTATACAGGGGGCAACCTATAATTCACCCCTCCACTTT
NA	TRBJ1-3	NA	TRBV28	CASSSPVLRVDGNTIYF	TGTGCCAGCAGTTCCCCCGTGTTACGGGTAGATGGAAACACCATATATTTT
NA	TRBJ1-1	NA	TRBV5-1	CASSSGEFTEAFF	TGCGCCAGCAGCTCAGGGGAGTTCACTGAAGCTTTCTTT
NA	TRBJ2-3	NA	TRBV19	CASSIVPGSTDTQYF	TGTGCCAGTAGTATAGTTCCAGGAAGCACAGATACGCAGTATTTT
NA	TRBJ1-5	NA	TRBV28	CASSPPRIPIAQPQHF	TGTGCCAGCAGCCCCCCGCGGATCCCCATCGCACAGCCCCAGCATTTT
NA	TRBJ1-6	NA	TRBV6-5	CASSYSRGGKNSPLHF	TGTGCCAGCAGTTACTCGAGGGGGGGAAAGAATTCACCCCTCCACTTT
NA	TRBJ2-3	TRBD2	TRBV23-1	CASSPRLAGGASFTDTQYF	TGCGCCAGCAGTCCCAGACTAGCGGGGGGCGCCTCCTTCACAGATACGCAGTATTTT
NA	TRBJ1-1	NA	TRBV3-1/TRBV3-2	CASTQGVSGMNTEAFF	TGTGCCAGCACTCAAGGGGTTAGCGGCATGAACACTGAAGCTTTCTTT
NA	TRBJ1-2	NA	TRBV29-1	CSVDRDGYTF	TGCAGCGTTGATCGGGATGGCTACACCTTC
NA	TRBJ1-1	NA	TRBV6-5	CASSSTVGRTEAFF	TGTGCCAGCAGTTCGACAGTGGGGAGGACTGAAGCTTTCTTT
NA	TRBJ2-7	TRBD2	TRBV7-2	CASSSFLGGAGEQYF	TGTGCCAGCAGCTCATTTCTCGGGGGGGCCGGGGAGCAGTACTTC
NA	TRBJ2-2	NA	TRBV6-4	CASGTDTGELFF	TGTGCCAGCGGCACAGACACCGGGGAGCTGTTTTTT
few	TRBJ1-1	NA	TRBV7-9	CASSREQGNTEAFF	TGTGCCAGCAGCCGAGAACAGGGTAACACTGAAGCTTTCTTT
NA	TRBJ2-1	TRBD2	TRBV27	CASSAPQPKRDYNEQFF	TGTGCCAGCAGTGCCCCCCAGCCGAAGCGGGACTACAATGAGCAGTTCTTC
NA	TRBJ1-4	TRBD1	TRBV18	CASSRTGFNEKLFF	TGTGCCAGCTCACGGACAGGGTTTAATGAAAAACTGTTTTTT
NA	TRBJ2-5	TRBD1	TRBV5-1	CASSLWDSPQETQYF	TGCGCCAGCAGCTTGTGGGACAGCCCCCAAGAGACCCAGTACTTC
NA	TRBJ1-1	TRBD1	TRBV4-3	CASSQAQGAGTEAFF	TGCGCCAGCAGCCAAGCACAGGGGGCTGGCACTGAAGCTTTCTTT
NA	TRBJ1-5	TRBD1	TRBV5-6	CASSPSASDRGRRNQPQHF	TGTGCCAGCAGCCCGTCCGCCTCGGACAGGGGGCGACGGAATCAGCCCCAGCATTTT
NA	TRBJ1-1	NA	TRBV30	CAWNEPGQNTEAFF	TGTGCCTGGAACGAACCGGGACAGAACACTGAAGCTTTCTTT
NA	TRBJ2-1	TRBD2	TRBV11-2	CASSRLAGKGNEQFF	TGTGCCAGCAGCAGACTAGCGGGGAAGGGCAATGAGCAGTTCTTC
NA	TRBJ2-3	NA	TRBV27	CASSLGGQADTQYF	TGTGCCAGCAGTTTGGGGGGGCAGGCAGATACGCAGTATTTT
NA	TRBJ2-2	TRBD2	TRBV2	CASSEAPQGGDRTGELFF	TGTGCCAGCAGTGAAGCGCCGCAGGGAGGGGATCGGACCGGGGAGCTGTTTTTT
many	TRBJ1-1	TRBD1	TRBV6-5	CASNGQANTEAFF	TGTGCCAGCAATGGACAGGCGAACACTGAAGCTTTCTTT
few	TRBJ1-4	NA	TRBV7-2	CASSSEGIAEKLFF	TGTGCCAGCAGCTCCGAGGGTATCGCTGAAAAACTGTTTTTT
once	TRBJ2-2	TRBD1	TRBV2	CASSEPKGAVTGELFF	TGTGCCAGCAGTGAACCGAAGGGGGCGGTCACCGGGGAGCTGTTTTTT
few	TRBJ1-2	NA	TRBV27	CASSLSSRFNYGYTF	TGTGCCAGCAGTTTATCGAGCAGGTTTAACTATGGCTACACCTTC
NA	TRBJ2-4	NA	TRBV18	CASSPRTASKNIQYF	TGTGCCAGCTCACCCCGGACAGCCTCCAAAAACATTCAGTACTTC
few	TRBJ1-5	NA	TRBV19	CASKLGSQPQHF	TGTGCCAGCAAACTAGGAAGTCAGCCCCAGCATTTT
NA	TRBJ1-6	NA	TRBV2	CASTSPKAAKSSYNSPLHF	TGTGCCAGCACCTCCCCGAAGGCGGCGAAGAGCTCCTATAATTCACCCCTCCACTTT
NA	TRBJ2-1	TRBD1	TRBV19	CASRDRGRNEQFF	TGTGCCAGTCGGGACAGGGGACGGAATGAGCAGTTCTTC
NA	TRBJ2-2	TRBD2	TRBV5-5	CASSSGLAGALGELFF	TGTGCCAGCAGCTCCGGACTAGCGGGAGCTCTCGGGGAGCTGTTTTTT
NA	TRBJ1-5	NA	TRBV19	CASSTWTEFNQPQHF	TGTGCCAGTAGTACCTGGACAGAATTCAATCAGCCCCAGCATTTT
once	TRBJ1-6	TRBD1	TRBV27	CASRGTGLNSPLHF	TGTGCCAGCAGGGGGACAGGGCTGAATTCACCCCTCCACTTT
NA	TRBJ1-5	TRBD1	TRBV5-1	CASSLEPGQGNNQPQHF	TGCGCCAGCAGCTTGGAACCGGGACAGGGAAACAATCAGCCCCAGCATTTT
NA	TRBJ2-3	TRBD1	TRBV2	CASSLGQSTDTQYF	TGTGCCAGCAGTTTGGGACAGTCCACAGATACGCAGTATTTT
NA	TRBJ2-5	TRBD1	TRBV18	CASSPTNRRDRGQETQYF	TGTGCCAGCTCACCAACAAACCGCCGGGACAGGGGACAAGAGACCCAGTACTTC
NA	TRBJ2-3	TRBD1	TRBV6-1	CASSEMGTARGDTQYF	TGTGCCAGCAGTGAAATGGGGACAGCACGGGGAGATACGCAGTATTTT
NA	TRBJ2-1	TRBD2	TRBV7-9	CASSLAGGSLDEQFF	TGTGCCAGCAGTCTAGCGGGGGGGTCCCTAGACGAGCAGTTCTTC
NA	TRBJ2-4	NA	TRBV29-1	CSVASGSAKNIQYF	TGCAGCGTTGCTTCAGGGTCAGCCAAAAACATTCAGTACTTC
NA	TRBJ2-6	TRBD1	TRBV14	CASSPRTGLRANVLTF	TGTGCCAGCAGCCCGCGGACAGGGCTGCGGGCCAACGTCCTGACTTTC
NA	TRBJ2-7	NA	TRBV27	CASSLKGRGIEQSSYEQYF	TGTGCCAGCAGTTTAAAAGGACGGGGGATCGAACAGAGCTCCTACGAGCAGTACTTC
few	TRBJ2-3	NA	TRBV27	CASSTPDSDLDTQYF	TGTGCCAGCAGTACACCGGACTCTGACCTGGATACGCAGTATTTT
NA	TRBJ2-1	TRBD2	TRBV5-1	CASSLDILAGAWNEQFF	TGCGCCAGCAGCTTGGATATACTAGCGGGAGCATGGAATGAGCAGTTCTTC
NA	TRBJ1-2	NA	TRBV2	CASSPSPNYGYTF	TGTGCCAGCAGTCCCTCCCCCAACTATGGCTACACCTTC
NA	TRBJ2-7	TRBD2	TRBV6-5	CASSSTSGRFAYEQYF	TGTGCCAGCAGTTCAACTAGCGGGAGGTTCGCCTACGAGCAGTACTTC
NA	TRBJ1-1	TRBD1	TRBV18	CASSPRGQGDTEAFF	TGTGCCAGCTCACCACGGGGACAGGGGGACACTGAAGCTTTCTTT
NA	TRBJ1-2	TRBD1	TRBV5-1	CASIGRGDYGYTF	TGCGCCAGCATCGGCAGGGGGGACTATGGCTACACCTTC
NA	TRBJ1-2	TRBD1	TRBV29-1	CSVGRGQGYGYTF	TGCAGCGTTGGGAGAGGACAGGGTTATGGCTACACCTTC
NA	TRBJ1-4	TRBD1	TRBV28	CASSTDRGSGEKLFF	TGTGCCAGCAGTACCGACAGGGGGAGTGGTGAAAAACTGTTTTTT
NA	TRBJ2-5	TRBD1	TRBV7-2	CASSADRGRETQYF	TGTGCCAGCAGCGCAGACAGGGGGCGAGAGACCCAGTACTTC
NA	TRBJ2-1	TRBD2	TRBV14	CASSHLLAGKYNEQFF	TGTGCCAGCAGCCATCTACTAGCGGGGAAATACAATGAGCAGTTCTTC
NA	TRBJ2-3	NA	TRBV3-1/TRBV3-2	CASSQSRLEDTQYF	TGTGCCAGCAGCCAATCCAGACTTGAAGATACGCAGTATTTT
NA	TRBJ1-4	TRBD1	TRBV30	CACLRGQGDEKLFF	TGTGCCTGCCTACGGGGTCAGGGGGATGAAAAACTGTTTTTT
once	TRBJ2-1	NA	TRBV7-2	CASTTGTNSYNEQFF	TGTGCCAGCACCACCGGGACAAACTCCTACAATGAGCAGTTCTTC